Reported below is one T cell receptor (beta chain). CDR3 size: 12 residues. Germline V lookup: CDR1 SGHTA, CDR2 FQGNSA. The germline V and J ends were trimmed by 5 bases and 6 bases, with 9 bases remaining between them. This sample is drawn from a study of blood T cell repertoires in COVID-19. Study details: Spain, Italy and the United States supplied samples that represented acute and convalescent COVID-19. Sample material is recorded as cDNA or gDNA derived from T cells, B-cell-depleted T cells, or PBMCs.

In the original workflow: Estimation of nucleated cell counts relied on the amplification of reference gene primers. Assay: immunoSEQ multiplex PCR; the TCRdb copy retains only in-frame clones and omits some. V and J calls and clone size are those listed in that table; D and trimming were worked out from the DNA. The sample includes roughly 63,000 clones, approximately 92% seen only once; the top ten take roughly 2.7%. V gene TRBV7-2 combines with J gene TRBJ2-3; D is uncertain. The sample consisted of peripheral blood. The origin of this receptor is a man in his fifties with acute or convalescent COVID-19. As DNA, the CDR3 is TGTGCCAGCAGCGTGAGCAGGGATACGCAGTATTTT. It encodes CASSVSRDTQYF.